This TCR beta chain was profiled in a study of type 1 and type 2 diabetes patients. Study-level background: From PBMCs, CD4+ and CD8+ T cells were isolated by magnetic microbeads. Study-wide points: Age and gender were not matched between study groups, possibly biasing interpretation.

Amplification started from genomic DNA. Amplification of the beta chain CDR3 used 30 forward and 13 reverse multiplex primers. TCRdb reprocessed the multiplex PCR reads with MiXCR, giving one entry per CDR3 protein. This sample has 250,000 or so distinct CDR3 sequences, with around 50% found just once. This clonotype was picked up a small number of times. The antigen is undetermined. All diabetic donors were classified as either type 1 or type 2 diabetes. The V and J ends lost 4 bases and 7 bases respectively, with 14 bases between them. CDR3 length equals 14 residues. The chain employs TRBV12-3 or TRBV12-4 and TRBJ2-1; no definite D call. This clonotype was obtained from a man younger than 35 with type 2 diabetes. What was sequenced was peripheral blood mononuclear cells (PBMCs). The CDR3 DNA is TGTGCCAGCAGTTACCCCGAAACTCCGAATGAGCAGTTCTTC. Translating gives CASSYPETPNEQFF.